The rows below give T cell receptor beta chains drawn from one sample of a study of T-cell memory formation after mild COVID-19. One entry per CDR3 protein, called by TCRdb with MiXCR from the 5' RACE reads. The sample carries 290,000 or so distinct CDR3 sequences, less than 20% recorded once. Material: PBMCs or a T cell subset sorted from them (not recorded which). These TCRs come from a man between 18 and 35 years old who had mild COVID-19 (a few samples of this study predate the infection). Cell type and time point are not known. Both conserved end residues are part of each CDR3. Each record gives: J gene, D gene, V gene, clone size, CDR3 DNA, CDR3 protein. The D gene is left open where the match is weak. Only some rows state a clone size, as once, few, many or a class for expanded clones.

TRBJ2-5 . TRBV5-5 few TGTGCCAGCAGCTCAGTAGCCCACCCAGGATACCAAGAGACCCAGTACTTC CASSSVAHPGYQETQYF
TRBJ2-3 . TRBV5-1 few TGCGCCAGCAGCTTAAACACACTCCCGTGGACAGATACGCAGTATTTT CASSLNTLPWTDTQYF
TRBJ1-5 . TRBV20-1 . TGCAGTGCTAGAAGGACAGGCAATCAGCCCCAGCATTTT CSARRTGNQPQHF
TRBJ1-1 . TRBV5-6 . TGTGCCAGCAGCACGGGGACCCCTTGGAGGAACACTGAAGCTTTCTTT CASSTGTPWRNTEAFF
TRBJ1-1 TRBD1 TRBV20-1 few TGCAGTGCGCAGACAGGGGTGAGGACTGAAGCTTTCTTT CSAQTGVRTEAFF
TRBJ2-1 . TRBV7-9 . TGTGCCAGCAGCTTACCCCTGGGGGCGGGGCCGTCCTACAATGAGCAGTTCTTC CASSLPLGAGPSYNEQFF
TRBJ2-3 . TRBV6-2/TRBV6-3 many TGTGCCAGCAGTTGGGCAGATACGCAGTATTTT CASSWADTQYF
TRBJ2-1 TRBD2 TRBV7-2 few TGTGCCAGCAGGTACTCCGGGACTACAGTTTTAGGGAATGAGCAGTTCTTC CASRYSGTTVLGNEQFF
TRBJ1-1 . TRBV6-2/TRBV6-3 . TGTGCCAGCAGTTATGGAGGGCGAGGCACTGAAGCTTTCTTT CASSYGGRGTEAFF
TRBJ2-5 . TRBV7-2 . TGTGCCAGCAGCCTAGGGACATACAAAGAGACCCAGTACTTC CASSLGTYKETQYF
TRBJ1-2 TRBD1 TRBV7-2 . TGTGCCAGCAGCTTAAATTCCAACAGGGGTAAAGGCTACACCTTC CASSLNSNRGKGYTF
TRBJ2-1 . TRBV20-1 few TGCAGTGCTCGCATCGACGCAGGGGTGGATGAGCAGTTCTTC CSARIDAGVDEQFF
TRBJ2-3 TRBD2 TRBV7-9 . TGTGCCAGCAGCCCCCGACTAGCGGATTACACAGATACGCAGTATTTT CASSPRLADYTDTQYF
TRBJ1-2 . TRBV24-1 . TGTGCCACGAAAAGGGACGGAAATGGCTACACCTTC CATKRDGNGYTF
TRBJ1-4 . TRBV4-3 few TGCGCCAGCAGCCAAGATTTGCTACCCTCATCTAATGAAAAACTGTTTTTT CASSQDLLPSSNEKLFF
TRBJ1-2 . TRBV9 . TGTGCCAGCAGCGTAGATCTGGCCGCTTCGGATGGCTACACCTTC CASSVDLAASDGYTF
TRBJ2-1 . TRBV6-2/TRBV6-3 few TGTGCCAGCAGTGCCCGGGTCGGAGAGGGCTACAATGAGCAGTTCTTC CASSARVGEGYNEQFF
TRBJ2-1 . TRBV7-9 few TGTGCCAGCAGTCAGAACCAGGGCAATGAGCAGTTCTTC CASSQNQGNEQFF
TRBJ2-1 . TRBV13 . TGTGCCACCTTTACCGGGGGTGGTCTGTTCTTC CATFTGGGLFF
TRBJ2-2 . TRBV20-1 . TGCAGTGCTCCACGACAGGAAACCATTAACACCGGGGAGCTGTTTTTT CSAPRQETINTGELFF
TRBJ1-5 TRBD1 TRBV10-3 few TGTGCCATCAGGGACAGGGGGCCTCTTATCAATCAGCCCCAGCATTTT CAIRDRGPLINQPQHF
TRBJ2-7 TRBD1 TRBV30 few TGTGCCTGGAGGGAAACAGGGGGCATCCCCTACGAGCAGTACTTC CAWRETGGIPYEQYF
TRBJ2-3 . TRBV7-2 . TGTGCCAGCAGCTCCCTGGGACCACCGAGCACAGATACGCAGTATTTT CASSSLGPPSTDTQYF
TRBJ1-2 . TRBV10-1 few TGCGCCAGCAGTGAGCGACAGAACTATGGCTACACCTTC CASSERQNYGYTF
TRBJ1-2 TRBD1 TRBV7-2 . TGTGCCAGCAGCTCCGACAGGGGCGATGGCTACACCTTC CASSSDRGDGYTF
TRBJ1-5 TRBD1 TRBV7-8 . TGTGCCAGCAGCTTAGCAGGGGGCTTCAATAGCAATCAGCCCCAGCATTTT CASSLAGGFNSNQPQHF
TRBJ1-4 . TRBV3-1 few TGTGCCAGCAGCCAAGATCGGGGGTTAGGGAATGAAAAACTGTTTTTT CASSQDRGLGNEKLFF
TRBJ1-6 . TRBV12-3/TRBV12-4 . TGTGCCAGCAATTCCGTAGGCATCTCACCCCTCCACTTT CASNSVGISPLHF
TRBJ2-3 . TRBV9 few TGTGCCAGCAGCGTCTTCGGTCAGGGGGGCCAAGATACGCAGTATTTT CASSVFGQGGQDTQYF
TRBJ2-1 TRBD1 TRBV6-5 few TGTGCCAGCGGCCGGGGACAGGGGATCAATGAGCAGTTCTTC CASGRGQGINEQFF
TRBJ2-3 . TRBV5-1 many TGCGCCAGCAGCGTGGACACCGCGGCAGATACGCAGTATTTT CASSVDTAADTQYF
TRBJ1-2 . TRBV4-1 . TGCGCCAGCAGCCAAGCCCCAGGGACCTATGGCTACACCTTC CASSQAPGTYGYTF
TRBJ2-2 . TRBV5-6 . TGTGCCAGCAGCTCCCGCGGTGTCGGGGAGCTGTTTTTT CASSSRGVGELFF
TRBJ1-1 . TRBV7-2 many TGTGCCAGCAGGTCCTCAGGGTACACTGAAGCTTTCTTT CASRSSGYTEAFF
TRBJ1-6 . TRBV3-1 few TGTGCCAGCAGTCATTTTTCAGCCGGGACAAGAGATTCACCCCTCCACTTT CASSHFSAGTRDSPLHF
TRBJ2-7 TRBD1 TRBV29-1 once TGCAGCGTTGAAAGGACAGGGATGTACGAGCAGTACTTC CSVERTGMYEQYF